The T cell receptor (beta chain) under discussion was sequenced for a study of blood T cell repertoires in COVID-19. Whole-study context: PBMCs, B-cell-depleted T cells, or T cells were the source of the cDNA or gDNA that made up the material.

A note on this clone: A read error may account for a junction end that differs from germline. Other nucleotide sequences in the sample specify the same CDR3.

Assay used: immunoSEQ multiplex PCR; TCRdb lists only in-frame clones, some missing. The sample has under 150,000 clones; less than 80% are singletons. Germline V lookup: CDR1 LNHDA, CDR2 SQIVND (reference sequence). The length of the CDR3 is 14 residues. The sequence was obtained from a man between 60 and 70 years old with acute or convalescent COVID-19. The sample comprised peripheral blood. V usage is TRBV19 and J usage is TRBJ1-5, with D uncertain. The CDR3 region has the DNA TGTGCGAGTAGGGATCGGGGAAATAATCAGCCCCAGCATTTT. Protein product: CASRDRGNNQPQHF.